A selection of T cell receptor beta chains follows, all from one sample in a study of T-cell memory formation after mild COVID-19. One entry per CDR3 protein, called by TCRdb with MiXCR from the 5' RACE reads. Among 150,000 to 200,000 distinct CDR3 sequences listed, about 15% were seen once. Sequencing was done on a sample of PBMCs or a T cell subset sorted from them (not recorded which). The receptors derive from an adult woman who had mild COVID-19 (a few samples of this study predate the infection). Cell type and time point are not known. CDR3s include the opening cysteine and the closing phenylalanine or tryptophan. The D gene is left open where the match is weak. Size is stated for part of the rows, as once, few or many counts, or as a class when the clone is expanded.

V,D,length,J,size,DNA,CDR3
TRBV12-3/TRBV12-4,NA,11,TRBJ2-1,many,TGTGCCATCACCTCTGGGGTTGAGCAGTTCTTC,CAITSGVEQFF
TRBV29-1,NA,12,TRBJ1-1,NA,TGCAGCGCGAAACAGGGAAACACTGAAGCTTTCTTT,CSAKQGNTEAFF
TRBV27,NA,13,TRBJ2-7,NA,TGTGCCAGCAGTTTACGCGACAGCTACGAGCAGTACTTC,CASSLRDSYEQYF
TRBV5-1,NA,13,TRBJ1-1,few,TGCGCCAGCAGCTTGGTGGGTGGCCCCGAAGCTTTCTTT,CASSLVGGPEAFF
TRBV24-1,TRBD2,16,TRBJ2-1,NA,TGTGCCACCAGTGACCGTGGACTAGCGGGAGTCGGTGAGCAGTTCTTC,CATSDRGLAGVGEQFF
TRBV5-1,NA,15,TRBJ2-6,NA,TGCGCCAGCAGCTCGACTAGTTCTGGGGCCAACGTCCTGACTTTC,CASSSTSSGANVLTF
TRBV5-1,TRBD2,14,TRBJ2-1,many,TGCGCCAGCAGCTTGGGACTAGCGGAGATTGAGCAGTTCTTC,CASSLGLAEIEQFF
TRBV7-9,NA,15,TRBJ1-1,few,TGTGCCAGCAGCTTAGTCGAGACAGCGAACACTGAAGCTTTCTTT,CASSLVETANTEAFF
TRBV13,TRBD2,16,TRBJ2-3,NA,TGTGCCAGCAGCGACCACAAGCCCGGGGGGGCAGATACGCAGTATTTT,CASSDHKPGGADTQYF
TRBV4-3,NA,14,TRBJ2-7,NA,TGCGCCAGCAGCCGAGGACGGTCCTCCTACGAGCAGTACTTC,CASSRGRSSYEQYF
TRBV27,NA,15,TRBJ2-3,few,TGTGCCAGCCAGGTAGCGTTTCTTTTCACAGATACGCAGTATTTT,CASQVAFLFTDTQYF
TRBV7-6,TRBD1,14,TRBJ2-3,NA,TGTGCCAGCAGCCCGGGACAGGTCACAGATACGCAGTATTTT,CASSPGQVTDTQYF
TRBV14,TRBD2,19,TRBJ2-4,once,TGTGCCAGCAGCCCTAGCGGACTAGCGGGGGCACTAGCCAAAAACATTCAGTACTTC,CASSPSGLAGALAKNIQYF
TRBV6-5,TRBD2,15,TRBJ2-3,NA,TGTGCCAGCAGTTACGGGACTAGCAGGGTAGATACGCAGTATTTT,CASSYGTSRVDTQYF
TRBV18,NA,17,TRBJ2-1,NA,TGTGCCAGCTCACCGACTCTAAGGGGACTGCCCTACAATGAGCAGTTCTTC,CASSPTLRGLPYNEQFF
TRBV10-3,NA,13,TRBJ2-7,NA,TGTGCCATCAGTGAGGGGCCGGCCTACGAGCAGTACTTC,CAISEGPAYEQYF
TRBV7-2,NA,16,TRBJ2-5,few,TGTGCCAGCAGCTTAGTTAGAGGGGCAGATCAAGAGACCCAGTACTTC,CASSLVRGADQETQYF
TRBV23-1,NA,14,TRBJ2-7,NA,TGCGTCCGAGGGGGGCAGGGGGTAGTACACGAGCAGTACTTC,CVRGGQGVVHEQYF
TRBV4-1,TRBD1,15,TRBJ1-6,few,TGCGCCAGCAGCCCCTATGGACAGGCGAATTCACCCCTCCACTTT,CASSPYGQANSPLHF
TRBV7-3,NA,15,TRBJ1-2,NA,TGTGCCAGCAGCTTACTCGCAGGGACGGGCTATGGCTACACCTTC,CASSLLAGTGYGYTF
TRBV4-2,NA,13,TRBJ2-5,few,TGTGCCAGCAGCCAAGGCGGCGACCGGACCCAGTACTTC,CASSQGGDRTQYF
TRBV7-6,TRBD2,16,TRBJ2-3,NA,TGTGCCAGCAGGGAACTAGCGGGGGCCGGGATAGATACGCAGTATTTT,CASRELAGAGIDTQYF
TRBV30,TRBD1,14,TRBJ1-1,few,TGTGCCTGGTACGACAGGGGGCAAGGCACTGAAGCTTTCTTT,CAWYDRGQGTEAFF
TRBV12-3/TRBV12-4,NA,13,TRBJ1-2,NA,TGTGCCAGCAGCCCAGACACCAACTATGGCTACACCTTC,CASSPDTNYGYTF
TRBV13,NA,12,TRBJ2-3,NA,TGTGCCAGCAGCGCCATCCGGAATACGCAGTATTTT,CASSAIRNTQYF
TRBV4-1,TRBD1,16,TRBJ2-5,few,TGCGCCAGCAGCCGACAGGGACAGGCTTACCAAGAGACCCAGTACTTC,CASSRQGQAYQETQYF
TRBV5-1,TRBD2,13,TRBJ2-1,many,TGCGCCACCACTAGCGGGAGGGCCGATGAGCAGTTCTTC,CATTSGRADEQFF
TRBV24-1,NA,13,TRBJ1-2,NA,TGTGCCACCAGTGACGGAGGGAACTATGGCTACACCTTC,CATSDGGNYGYTF
TRBV5-1,TRBD1,16,TRBJ2-7,many,TGCGCCAGCAGCTCGCGCGGACAGGCTTCCTCCTACGAGCAGTACTTC,CASSSRGQASSYEQYF
TRBV29-1,NA,11,TRBJ1-2,NA,TGCAGCGTTTCATACAGAAACGGCTACACCTTC,CSVSYRNGYTF
TRBV28,NA,16,TRBJ2-7,NA,TGTGCCAGCAGGACCGGCGACAACGCCGCGACCTACGAGCAGTACTTC,CASRTGDNAATYEQYF
TRBV4-2,NA,14,TRBJ2-3,once,TGTGCCAGCAGCCAAGATTGGGACACAGATACGCAGTATTTT,CASSQDWDTDTQYF
TRBV20-1,NA,13,TRBJ2-3,many,TGCAGTGCTAGAGCGTTAGCGGTAGATACGCAGTATTTT,CSARALAVDTQYF
TRBV3-1,NA,17,TRBJ1-3,NA,TGTGCCAGCAGCCAAGAAGGGACGGACATCTCTGGAAACACCATATATTTT,CASSQEGTDISGNTIYF
TRBV12-3/TRBV12-4,NA,13,TRBJ2-2,many,TGTGCCAGCAGCTTAGGCGGCACCGGGGAGCTGTTTTTT,CASSLGGTGELFF
TRBV4-2,NA,15,TRBJ2-1,few,TGTGCCAGCAGCCAAGATCCCCGACTCTACAATGAGCAGTTCTTC,CASSQDPRLYNEQFF
TRBV30,NA,13,TRBJ2-2,NA,TGTGCCTGGAGTGCTAAGGACGTCGGGGAGCTGTTTTTT,CAWSAKDVGELFF